This T cell receptor beta chain was found in a study of T cell responses to AZD1222 COVID-19 vaccine. A word on this clone: Its target is unknown.

Findings of the study overall: In a largely white British group with more females than males, clonal diversity was possibly underestimated.

Here immunoSEQ multiplex PCR was the method, and the copy in TCRdb shows in-frame clones only, minus some. There are 110,000 to 150,000 clones in the sample; approximately 85% occur only once, and around 8% lies in the top ten. CDR1 MNHEY and CDR2 SMNVEV come from the germline V gene (reference sequence). There are 16 residues in the CDR3. V was cut by 4 bases and J by 3 bases, with 13 bases left in between. This TCR was recovered from an adult in good health. The chain employs TRBV27 and TRBJ2-6; D remains unclear. This material consisted of peripheral blood, taken on day 0 of AZD1222 vaccination. Written as DNA, the CDR3 is TGTGCCAGCAGTTCGGCTCCTTTGATTGGGGCCAACGTCCTGACTTTC. It specifies CASSSAPLIGANVLTF.